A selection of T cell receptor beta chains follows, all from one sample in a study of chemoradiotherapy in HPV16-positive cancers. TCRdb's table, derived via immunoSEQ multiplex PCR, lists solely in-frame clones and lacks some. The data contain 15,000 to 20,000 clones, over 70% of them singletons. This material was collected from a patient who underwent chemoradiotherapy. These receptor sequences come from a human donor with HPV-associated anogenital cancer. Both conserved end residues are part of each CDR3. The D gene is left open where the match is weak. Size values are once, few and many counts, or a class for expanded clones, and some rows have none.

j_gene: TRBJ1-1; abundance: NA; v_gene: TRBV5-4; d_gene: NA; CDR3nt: TGTGCCAGCAGCCCGCGGACAGTTGTAGGCACTGAAGCTTTCTTT; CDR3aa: CASSPRTVVGTEAFF
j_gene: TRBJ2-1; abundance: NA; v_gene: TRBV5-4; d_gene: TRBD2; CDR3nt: TGTGCCAGCAGCACGGGACTAGCGGGGGGCAATGAGCAGTTCTTC; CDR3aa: CASSTGLAGGNEQFF
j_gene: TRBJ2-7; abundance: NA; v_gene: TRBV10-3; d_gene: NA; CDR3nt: TGTGCCATCAGTGCGGAACTTCCCTCGGAGTACTTC; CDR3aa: CAISAELPSEYF
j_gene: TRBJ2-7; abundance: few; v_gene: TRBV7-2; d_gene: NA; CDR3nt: TGTGCCAGCAGCCCCCGGTGGGGGGTGGGGGAGCAGTACTTC; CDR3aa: CASSPRWGVGEQYF
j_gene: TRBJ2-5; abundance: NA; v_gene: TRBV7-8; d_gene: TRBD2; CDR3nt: TGTGCCAGCAGCTTAGCTGAGCGGGGGGGCCCTCGGGAGACCCAGTACTTC; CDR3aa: CASSLAERGGPRETQYF
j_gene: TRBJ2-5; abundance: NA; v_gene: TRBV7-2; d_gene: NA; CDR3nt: TGTGCCAGCAGCTTAACTCTGGAGACCCAGTACTTC; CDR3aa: CASSLTLETQYF
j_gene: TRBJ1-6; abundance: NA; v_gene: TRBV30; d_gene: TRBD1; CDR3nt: TGTGCCTGGAGACAACAGGGGGACAATTCACCCCTCCACTTT; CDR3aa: CAWRQQGDNSPLHF
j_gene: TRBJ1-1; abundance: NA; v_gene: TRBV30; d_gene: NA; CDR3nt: TGTGCCTGGAACCCGCCGGGACAACCAAGAGCTTTCTTT; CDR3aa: CAWNPPGQPRAFF
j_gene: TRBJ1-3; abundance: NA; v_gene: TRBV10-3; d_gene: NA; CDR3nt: TGTGCCATCAGTGACAGTACTTCTGGAAACACCATATATTTT; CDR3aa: CAISDSTSGNTIYF
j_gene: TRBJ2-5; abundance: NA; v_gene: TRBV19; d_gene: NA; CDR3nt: TGTGCCAGCGCCCCCCCGGGGGAGGTGGAGACCCAGTACTTC; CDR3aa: CASAPPGEVETQYF
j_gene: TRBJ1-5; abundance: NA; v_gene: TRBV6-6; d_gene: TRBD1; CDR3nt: TGTGCCAGCAGTAGGTCCCGGGACAGGGGAGATCAGCCCCAGCATTTT; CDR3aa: CASSRSRDRGDQPQHF
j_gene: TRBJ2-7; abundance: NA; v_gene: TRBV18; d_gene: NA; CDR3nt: TGTGCCAGCTCACCCGACAGTTCCTACGAGCAGTACTTC; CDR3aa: CASSPDSSYEQYF
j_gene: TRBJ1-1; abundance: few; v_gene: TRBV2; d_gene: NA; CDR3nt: TGTGCCAGCAGTGGAAACGTGAACACTGAAGCTTTCTTT; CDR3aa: CASSGNVNTEAFF
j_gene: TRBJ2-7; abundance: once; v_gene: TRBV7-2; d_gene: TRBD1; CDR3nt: TGTGCCAGCAGCCCGCGACAGGGTTCGTGGCCCAGAAACGAGCAGTACTTC; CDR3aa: CASSPRQGSWPRNEQYF
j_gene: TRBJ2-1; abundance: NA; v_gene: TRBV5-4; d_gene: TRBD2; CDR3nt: TGTGCCAGCAGCTCGAGCGGGGGGGCCCATGAGCAGTTCTTC; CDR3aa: CASSSSGGAHEQFF
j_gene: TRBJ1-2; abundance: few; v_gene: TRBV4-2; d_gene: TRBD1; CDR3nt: TGTGCCAGCAGCCCCCGGGGACAGGAGTTCAACTATGGCTACACCTTC; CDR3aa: CASSPRGQEFNYGYTF
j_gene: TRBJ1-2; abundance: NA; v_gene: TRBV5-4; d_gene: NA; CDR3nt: TGTGCCAGCAGCTTGGGTAGCGGGGATCTTCTTTATGGCTACACCTTC; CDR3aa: CASSLGSGDLLYGYTF
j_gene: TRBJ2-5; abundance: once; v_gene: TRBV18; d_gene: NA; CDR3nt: TGTGCCAGCCATAAAGATACCCTGACGGTAGACCAAGAGACCCAGTACTTC; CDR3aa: CASHKDTLTVDQETQYF
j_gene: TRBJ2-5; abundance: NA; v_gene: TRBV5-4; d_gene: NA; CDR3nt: TGTGCCAGCAGCCGATACAGGGAGCAAGAGACCCAGTACTTC; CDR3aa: CASSRYREQETQYF
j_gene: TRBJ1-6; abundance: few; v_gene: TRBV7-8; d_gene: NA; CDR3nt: TGTGCCAGCACCTTTGACCGTCGCAATTCACCCCTCCACTTT; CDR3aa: CASTFDRRNSPLHF
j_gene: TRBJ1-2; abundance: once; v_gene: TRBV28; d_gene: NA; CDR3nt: TGTGCCAGCAGTGTAGGGGCGGCAAGGTTAAGTGGCTACACCTTC; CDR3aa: CASSVGAARLSGYTF
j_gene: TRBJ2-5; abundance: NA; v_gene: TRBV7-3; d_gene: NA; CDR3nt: TGTGCCAGCAGCTCGACTGGGGTGGCAGCTCAAGAGACCCAGTACTTC; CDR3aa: CASSSTGVAAQETQYF
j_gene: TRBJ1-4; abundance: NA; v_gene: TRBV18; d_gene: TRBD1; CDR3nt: TGTGCCAGCTCACCATTGGGCGGACAGGAATCGATGCTGTTTTTT; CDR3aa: CASSPLGGQESMLFF
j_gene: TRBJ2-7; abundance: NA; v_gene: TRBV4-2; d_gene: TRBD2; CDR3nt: TGTGCCAGCAGCCAAGATAATAGCGGGGGTAGCGAGCAGTACTTC; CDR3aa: CASSQDNSGGSEQYF
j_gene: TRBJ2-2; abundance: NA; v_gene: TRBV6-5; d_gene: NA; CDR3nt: TGTGCCAGCAGGGGAATAACGGCCAACACCGGGGAGCTGTTTTTT; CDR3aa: CASRGITANTGELFF
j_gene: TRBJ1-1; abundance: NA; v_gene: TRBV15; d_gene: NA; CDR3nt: TGTGCCACCAGCAGAGTCGGTGGCGGGAACACTGAAGCTTTCTTT; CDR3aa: CATSRVGGGNTEAFF
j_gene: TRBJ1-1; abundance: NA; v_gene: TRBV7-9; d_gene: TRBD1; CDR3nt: TGTGCCAGCAGCCACCGGACAGGGGGCGCGAATACTGAAGCTTTCTTT; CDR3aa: CASSHRTGGANTEAFF
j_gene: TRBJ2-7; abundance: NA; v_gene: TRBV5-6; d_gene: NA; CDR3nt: TGTGCCAGCAGCTTGGGCTCAGGATACGAGCAGTACTTC; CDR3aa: CASSLGSGYEQYF
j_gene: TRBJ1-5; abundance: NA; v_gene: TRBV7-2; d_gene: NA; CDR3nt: TGTGCCAGCAGCTTTAAGGGTGTTAGCAATCAGCCCCAGCATTTT; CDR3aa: CASSFKGVSNQPQHF
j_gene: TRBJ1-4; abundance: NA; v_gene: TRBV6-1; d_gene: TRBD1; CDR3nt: TGTGCCAGCAGTGGAACAGGGGACCTAGAAAAACTGTTTTTT; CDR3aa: CASSGTGDLEKLFF
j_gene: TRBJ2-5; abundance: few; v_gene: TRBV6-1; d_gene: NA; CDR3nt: TGTGCCAGCAGTGATCAGGGGCGGGCAACAAGGGGGACCCAGTACTTC; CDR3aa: CASSDQGRATRGTQYF
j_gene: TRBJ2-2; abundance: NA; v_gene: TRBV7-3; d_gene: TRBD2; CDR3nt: TGTGCCAGCAAGTATAGCGGGGGTGACACCGGGGAGCTGTTTTTT; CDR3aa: CASKYSGGDTGELFF